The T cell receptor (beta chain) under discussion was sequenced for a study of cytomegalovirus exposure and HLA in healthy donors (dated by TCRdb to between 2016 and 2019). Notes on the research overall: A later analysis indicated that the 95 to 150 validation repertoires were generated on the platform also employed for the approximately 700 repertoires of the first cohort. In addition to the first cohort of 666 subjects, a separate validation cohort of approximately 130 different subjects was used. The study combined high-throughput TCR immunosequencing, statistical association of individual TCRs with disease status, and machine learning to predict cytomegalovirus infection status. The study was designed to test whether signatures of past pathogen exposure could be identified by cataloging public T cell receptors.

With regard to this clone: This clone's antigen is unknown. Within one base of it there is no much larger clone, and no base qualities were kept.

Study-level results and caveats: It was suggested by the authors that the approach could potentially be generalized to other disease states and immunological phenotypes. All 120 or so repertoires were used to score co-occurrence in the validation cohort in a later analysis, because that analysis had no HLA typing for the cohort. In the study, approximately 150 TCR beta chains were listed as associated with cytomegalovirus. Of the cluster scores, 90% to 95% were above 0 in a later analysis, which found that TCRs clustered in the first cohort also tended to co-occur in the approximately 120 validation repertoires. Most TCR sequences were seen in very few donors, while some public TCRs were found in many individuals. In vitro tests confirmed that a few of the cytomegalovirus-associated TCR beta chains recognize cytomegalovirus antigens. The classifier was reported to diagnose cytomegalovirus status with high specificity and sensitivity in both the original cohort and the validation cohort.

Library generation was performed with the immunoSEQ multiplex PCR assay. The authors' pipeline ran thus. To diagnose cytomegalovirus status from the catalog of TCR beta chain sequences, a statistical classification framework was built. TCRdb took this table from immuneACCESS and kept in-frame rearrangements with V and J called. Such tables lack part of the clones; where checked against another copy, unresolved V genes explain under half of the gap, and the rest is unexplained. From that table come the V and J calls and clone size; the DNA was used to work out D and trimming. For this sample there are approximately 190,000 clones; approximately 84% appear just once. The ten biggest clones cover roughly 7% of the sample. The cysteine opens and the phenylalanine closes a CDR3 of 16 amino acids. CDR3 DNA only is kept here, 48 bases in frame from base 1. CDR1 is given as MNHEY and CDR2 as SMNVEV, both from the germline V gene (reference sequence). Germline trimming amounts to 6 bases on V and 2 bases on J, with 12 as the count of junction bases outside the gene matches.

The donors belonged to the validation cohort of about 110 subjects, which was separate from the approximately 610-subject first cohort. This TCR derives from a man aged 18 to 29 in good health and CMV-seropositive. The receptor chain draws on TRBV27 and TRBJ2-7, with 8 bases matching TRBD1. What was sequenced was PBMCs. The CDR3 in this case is CASSHYPGTGTYEQYF. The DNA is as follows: TGTGCCAGCAGCCACTACCCCGGGACAGGAACCTACGAGCAGTACTTC.